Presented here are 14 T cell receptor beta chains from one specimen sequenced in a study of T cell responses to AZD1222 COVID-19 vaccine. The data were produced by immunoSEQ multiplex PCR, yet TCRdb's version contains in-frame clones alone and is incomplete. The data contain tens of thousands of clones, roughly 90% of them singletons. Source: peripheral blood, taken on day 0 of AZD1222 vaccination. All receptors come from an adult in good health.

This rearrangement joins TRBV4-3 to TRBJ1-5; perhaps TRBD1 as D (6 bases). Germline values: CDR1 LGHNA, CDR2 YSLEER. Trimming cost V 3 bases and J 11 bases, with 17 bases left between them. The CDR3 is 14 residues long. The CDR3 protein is CASSHGRGNPTQHF. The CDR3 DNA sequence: TGCGCCAGCAGCCACGGCAGGGGAAACCCGACCCAGCATTTT.

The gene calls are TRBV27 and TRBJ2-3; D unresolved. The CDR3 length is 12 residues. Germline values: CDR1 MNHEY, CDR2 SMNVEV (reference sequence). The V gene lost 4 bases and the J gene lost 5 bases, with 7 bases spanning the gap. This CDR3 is CASSSSGDTQYF. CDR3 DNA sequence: TGTGCCAGCAGTTCCTCGGGAGATACGCAGTATTTT.

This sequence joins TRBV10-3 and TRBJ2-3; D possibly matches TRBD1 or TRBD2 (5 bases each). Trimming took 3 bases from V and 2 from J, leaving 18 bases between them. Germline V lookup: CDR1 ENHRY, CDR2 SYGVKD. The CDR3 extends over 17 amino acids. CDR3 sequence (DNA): TGTGCCATCAGTGACATGGTTAGGGGAGTGGACACAGATACGCAGTATTTT. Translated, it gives CAISDMVRGVDTDTQYF.

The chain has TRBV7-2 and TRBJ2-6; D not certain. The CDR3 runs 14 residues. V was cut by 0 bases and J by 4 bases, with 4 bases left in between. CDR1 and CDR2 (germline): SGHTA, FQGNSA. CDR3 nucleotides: TGTGCCAGCAGCTTAGCCCTCGGGGCCAACGTCCTGACTTTC. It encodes CASSLALGANVLTF.

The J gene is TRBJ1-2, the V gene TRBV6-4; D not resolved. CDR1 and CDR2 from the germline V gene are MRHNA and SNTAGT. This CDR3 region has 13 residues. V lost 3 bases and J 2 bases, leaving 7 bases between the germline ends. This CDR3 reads CASSENGNYGYTF. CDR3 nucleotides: TGTGCCAGCAGTGAGAATGGAAACTATGGCTACACCTTC.

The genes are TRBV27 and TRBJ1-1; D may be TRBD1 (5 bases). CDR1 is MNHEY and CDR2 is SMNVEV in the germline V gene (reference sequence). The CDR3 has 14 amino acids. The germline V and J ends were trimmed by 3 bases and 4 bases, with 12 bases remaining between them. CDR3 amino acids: CASSFGTLGTEAFF. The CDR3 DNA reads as TGTGCCAGCAGTTTTGGGACTCTGGGCACTGAAGCTTTCTTT.

Written as DNA, the CDR3 is TGTGCCAGCAAAGAATCTGGGGCCAACGTCCTGACTTTC. Amino acids: CASKESGANVLTF. This chain joins TRBV6-5 and TRBJ2-6; D is unresolved. The germline gives CDR1 MNHEY, CDR2 SVGAGI. V was pared by 7 bases and J by 1 base, with 5 bases between. CDR3 length: 13 residues.

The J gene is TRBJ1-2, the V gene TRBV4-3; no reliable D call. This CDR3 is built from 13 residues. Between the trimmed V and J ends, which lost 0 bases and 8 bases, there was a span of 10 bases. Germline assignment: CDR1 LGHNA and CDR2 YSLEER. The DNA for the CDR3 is TGCGCCAGCAGCCAAGAGATAGGAAGGGGCTACACCTTC. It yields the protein CASSQEIGRGYTF.

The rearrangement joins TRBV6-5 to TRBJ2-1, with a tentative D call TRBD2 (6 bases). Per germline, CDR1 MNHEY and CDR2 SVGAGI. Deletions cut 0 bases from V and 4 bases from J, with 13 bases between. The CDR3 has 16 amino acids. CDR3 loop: CASSYSLAQTYNEQFF. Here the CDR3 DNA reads TGTGCCAGCAGTTACTCGCTAGCGCAGACTTACAATGAGCAGTTCTTC.

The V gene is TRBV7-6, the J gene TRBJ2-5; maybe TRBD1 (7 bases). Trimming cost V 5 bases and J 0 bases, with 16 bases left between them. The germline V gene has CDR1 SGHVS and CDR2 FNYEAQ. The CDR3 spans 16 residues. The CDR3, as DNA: TGTGCCAGCAGCCCAGGGGGTAGCGGTTACCAAGAGACCCAGTACTTC. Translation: CASSPGGSGYQETQYF.

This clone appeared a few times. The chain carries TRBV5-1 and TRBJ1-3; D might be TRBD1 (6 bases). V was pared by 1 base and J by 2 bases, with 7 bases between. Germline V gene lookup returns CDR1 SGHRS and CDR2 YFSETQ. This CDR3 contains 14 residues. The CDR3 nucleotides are TGCGCCAGCAGCTTGAGGGGGACTGGAAACACCATATATTTT. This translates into CASSLRGTGNTIYF.

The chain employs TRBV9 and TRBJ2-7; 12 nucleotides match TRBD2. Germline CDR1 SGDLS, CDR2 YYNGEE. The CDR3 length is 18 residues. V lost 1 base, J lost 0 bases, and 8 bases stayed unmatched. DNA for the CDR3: TGTGCCAGCAGCGTATCGCCTAGCGGGAGGGTGAGCTCCTACGAGCAGTACTTC. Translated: CASSVSPSGRVSSYEQYF.

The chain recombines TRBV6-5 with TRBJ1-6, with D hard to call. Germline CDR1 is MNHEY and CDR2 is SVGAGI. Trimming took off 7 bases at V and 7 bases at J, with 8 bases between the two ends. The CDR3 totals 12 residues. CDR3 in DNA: TGTGCCAGCACCAGCGGGAATTCACCCCTCCACTTT. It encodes CASTSGNSPLHF.

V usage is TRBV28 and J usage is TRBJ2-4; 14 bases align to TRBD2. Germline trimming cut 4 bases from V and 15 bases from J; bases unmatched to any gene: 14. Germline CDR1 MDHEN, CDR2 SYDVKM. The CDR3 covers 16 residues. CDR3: CASSSTGTSGRFVGYF. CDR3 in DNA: TGTGCCAGCAGTTCGACCGGGACTAGCGGGAGATTCGTCGGGTACTTC.